Listed below are T cell receptor beta chains from one sample, sequenced in a study of T cells in Graves' hyperthyroidism and ophthalmopathy. MiXCR, applied by TCRdb to the multiplex PCR reads, yields one record per CDR3 protein. The sample lists hundreds of thousands of distinct CDR3 sequences; 22% were seen once. The sequencing input was blood. The receptors derive from a woman aged 70-85 years with Graves' ophthalmopathy. The CDR3 runs from the conserved cysteine through the conserved F or W. The D gene is left open where the match is weak.

v_gene: TRBV29-1
j_gene: TRBJ1-5
d_gene: TRBD1
CDR3aa: CSVGGGHQPQHF

v_gene: TRBV7-2
j_gene: TRBJ2-1
d_gene: TRBD2
CDR3aa: CASSLVLTSGSMGISYNEQFF

v_gene: TRBV5-1
j_gene: TRBJ2-1
d_gene: .
CDR3aa: CASSLAEGGNEQFF

v_gene: TRBV7-3
j_gene: TRBJ1-4
d_gene: .
CDR3aa: CASSLISIKLLGRRMRGEKLFF

v_gene: TRBV20-1
j_gene: TRBJ1-2
d_gene: .
CDR3aa: CSARTEMNYGYTF

v_gene: TRBV6-1
j_gene: TRBJ1-4
d_gene: .
CDR3aa: CASNPAYANEKLFF

v_gene: TRBV6-2/TRBV6-3
j_gene: TRBJ1-1
d_gene: .
CDR3aa: CASSYLAFSMNTEAFF

v_gene: TRBV6-1
j_gene: TRBJ2-7
d_gene: .
CDR3aa: CASSSSAQTYEQYF

v_gene: TRBV20-1
j_gene: TRBJ2-5
d_gene: .
CDR3aa: CSALPGTAHRTQYF

v_gene: TRBV11-2
j_gene: TRBJ2-2
d_gene: .
CDR3aa: CATTGTNTGELFF

v_gene: TRBV2
j_gene: TRBJ2-1
d_gene: TRBD1
CDR3aa: CASSDRAHNEQFF

v_gene: TRBV6-1
j_gene: TRBJ2-1
d_gene: TRBD2
CDR3aa: CASSSAAAGESNEQFF

v_gene: TRBV6-2/TRBV6-3
j_gene: TRBJ2-7
d_gene: .
CDR3aa: CASTQWGEQYF

v_gene: TRBV18
j_gene: TRBJ1-3
d_gene: .
CDR3aa: CASSPNGGNTIYF

v_gene: TRBV16
j_gene: TRBJ1-2
d_gene: TRBD1
CDR3aa: CAGQGTDYGYTF

v_gene: TRBV27
j_gene: TRBJ1-2
d_gene: .
CDR3aa: CASSFRETNYGYTF

v_gene: TRBV9
j_gene: TRBJ2-5
d_gene: .
CDR3aa: CASSVAADGSVEYF

v_gene: TRBV5-6
j_gene: TRBJ2-3
d_gene: .
CDR3aa: CASSLGQDTDTQYF

v_gene: TRBV6-2/TRBV6-3
j_gene: TRBJ2-2
d_gene: .
CDR3aa: CASSLQGWGTGELFF

v_gene: TRBV30
j_gene: TRBJ2-3
d_gene: .
CDR3aa: CAWDIATDTQYF

v_gene: TRBV3-1
j_gene: TRBJ1-2
d_gene: .
CDR3aa: CASSQEFGRNSGYTF

v_gene: TRBV7-9
j_gene: TRBJ2-2
d_gene: .
CDR3aa: CASSLASGNTGELFF

v_gene: TRBV7-2
j_gene: TRBJ1-2
d_gene: .
CDR3aa: CASSRGEAGYTF

v_gene: TRBV7-9
j_gene: TRBJ1-4
d_gene: .
CDR3aa: CASSTGSSVHEKLFF

v_gene: TRBV5-8
j_gene: TRBJ2-7
d_gene: TRBD1
CDR3aa: CASRSRQGAYEQYF

v_gene: TRBV10-3
j_gene: TRBJ2-2
d_gene: TRBD1
CDR3aa: CATRWTGVNTGELFF

v_gene: TRBV20-1
j_gene: TRBJ1-1
d_gene: .
CDR3aa: CSARVPGWDTEAFF

v_gene: TRBV7-2
j_gene: TRBJ1-1
d_gene: TRBD1
CDR3aa: CASSLDRKNTEAFF

v_gene: TRBV27
j_gene: TRBJ2-7
d_gene: .
CDR3aa: CASSLTPSYEQYF

v_gene: TRBV25-1
j_gene: TRBJ2-1
d_gene: .
CDR3aa: CASSEFVSASYNEQFF

v_gene: TRBV30
j_gene: TRBJ2-5
d_gene: .
CDR3aa: CAWSSMGSQETQYF

v_gene: TRBV28
j_gene: TRBJ2-7
d_gene: .
CDR3aa: CASRTGRHEQYF

v_gene: TRBV6-5
j_gene: TRBJ1-5
d_gene: .
CDR3aa: CASSYRGGQPQHF

v_gene: TRBV6-1
j_gene: TRBJ1-4
d_gene: .
CDR3aa: CASSLFTGVGEKLFF

v_gene: TRBV28
j_gene: TRBJ2-1
d_gene: .
CDR3aa: CASSLPDRYNEQFF

v_gene: TRBV3-1
j_gene: TRBJ2-7
d_gene: TRBD1
CDR3aa: CASSRGGTGTYEQYF

v_gene: TRBV30
j_gene: TRBJ1-6
d_gene: .
CDR3aa: CAWSLWGPNNSPLHF

v_gene: TRBV2
j_gene: TRBJ2-1
d_gene: TRBD2
CDR3aa: CASSVISGSYNEQFF

v_gene: TRBV7-2
j_gene: TRBJ2-2
d_gene: TRBD2
CDR3aa: CASSTQAGGGTGELFF

v_gene: TRBV15
j_gene: TRBJ2-7
d_gene: .
CDR3aa: CATSRGWMGASSYKQYF

v_gene: TRBV28
j_gene: TRBJ1-2
d_gene: .
CDR3aa: CASSAQGVKGYTF

v_gene: TRBV27
j_gene: TRBJ1-5
d_gene: .
CDR3aa: CASSLPGVQPQHF

v_gene: TRBV24-1
j_gene: TRBJ2-1
d_gene: .
CDR3aa: CATSDVGGSASYNEQFF

v_gene: TRBV7-9
j_gene: TRBJ2-7
d_gene: TRBD2
CDR3aa: CASSLLAGAYEQYF

v_gene: TRBV3-1
j_gene: TRBJ2-1
d_gene: TRBD2
CDR3aa: CASRAKSGSSYNEQFF

v_gene: TRBV7-3
j_gene: TRBJ2-3
d_gene: TRBD2
CDR3aa: CASSAGLAGGLDTQYF

v_gene: TRBV11-3
j_gene: TRBJ2-1
d_gene: TRBD2
CDR3aa: CASSTVAGAVGEQFF

v_gene: TRBV12-3/TRBV12-4
j_gene: TRBJ2-3
d_gene: .
CDR3aa: CASSDGGVTDTQYF

v_gene: TRBV10-3
j_gene: TRBJ2-1
d_gene: .
CDR3aa: CAISDRSTYNEQFF

v_gene: TRBV19
j_gene: TRBJ2-1
d_gene: .
CDR3aa: CASSMADPNYNEQFF

v_gene: TRBV20-1
j_gene: TRBJ2-3
d_gene: .
CDR3aa: CSASVDTQYF

v_gene: TRBV30
j_gene: TRBJ1-2
d_gene: TRBD1
CDR3aa: CAWSGTGGKHIYGYTF

v_gene: TRBV3-1
j_gene: TRBJ2-2
d_gene: .
CDR3aa: CASSHQGATGELFF

v_gene: TRBV3-1
j_gene: TRBJ1-2
d_gene: .
CDR3aa: CASSQDMGQSYGYTF

v_gene: TRBV15
j_gene: TRBJ2-3
d_gene: .
CDR3aa: CATSREWDNTDTQYF

v_gene: TRBV7-3
j_gene: TRBJ2-7
d_gene: .
CDR3aa: CASSPRGGKGEQYF

v_gene: TRBV10-3
j_gene: TRBJ2-3
d_gene: TRBD2
CDR3aa: CAISPSGSTDTQYF

v_gene: TRBV6-2/TRBV6-3
j_gene: TRBJ2-3
d_gene: TRBD1
CDR3aa: CASSIGQGSTDTQYF

v_gene: TRBV15
j_gene: TRBJ2-7
d_gene: TRBD1
CDR3aa: CATSRDTGTGIYEQYF

v_gene: TRBV2
j_gene: TRBJ2-7
d_gene: TRBD1
CDR3aa: CASSVTGAYCEQYF